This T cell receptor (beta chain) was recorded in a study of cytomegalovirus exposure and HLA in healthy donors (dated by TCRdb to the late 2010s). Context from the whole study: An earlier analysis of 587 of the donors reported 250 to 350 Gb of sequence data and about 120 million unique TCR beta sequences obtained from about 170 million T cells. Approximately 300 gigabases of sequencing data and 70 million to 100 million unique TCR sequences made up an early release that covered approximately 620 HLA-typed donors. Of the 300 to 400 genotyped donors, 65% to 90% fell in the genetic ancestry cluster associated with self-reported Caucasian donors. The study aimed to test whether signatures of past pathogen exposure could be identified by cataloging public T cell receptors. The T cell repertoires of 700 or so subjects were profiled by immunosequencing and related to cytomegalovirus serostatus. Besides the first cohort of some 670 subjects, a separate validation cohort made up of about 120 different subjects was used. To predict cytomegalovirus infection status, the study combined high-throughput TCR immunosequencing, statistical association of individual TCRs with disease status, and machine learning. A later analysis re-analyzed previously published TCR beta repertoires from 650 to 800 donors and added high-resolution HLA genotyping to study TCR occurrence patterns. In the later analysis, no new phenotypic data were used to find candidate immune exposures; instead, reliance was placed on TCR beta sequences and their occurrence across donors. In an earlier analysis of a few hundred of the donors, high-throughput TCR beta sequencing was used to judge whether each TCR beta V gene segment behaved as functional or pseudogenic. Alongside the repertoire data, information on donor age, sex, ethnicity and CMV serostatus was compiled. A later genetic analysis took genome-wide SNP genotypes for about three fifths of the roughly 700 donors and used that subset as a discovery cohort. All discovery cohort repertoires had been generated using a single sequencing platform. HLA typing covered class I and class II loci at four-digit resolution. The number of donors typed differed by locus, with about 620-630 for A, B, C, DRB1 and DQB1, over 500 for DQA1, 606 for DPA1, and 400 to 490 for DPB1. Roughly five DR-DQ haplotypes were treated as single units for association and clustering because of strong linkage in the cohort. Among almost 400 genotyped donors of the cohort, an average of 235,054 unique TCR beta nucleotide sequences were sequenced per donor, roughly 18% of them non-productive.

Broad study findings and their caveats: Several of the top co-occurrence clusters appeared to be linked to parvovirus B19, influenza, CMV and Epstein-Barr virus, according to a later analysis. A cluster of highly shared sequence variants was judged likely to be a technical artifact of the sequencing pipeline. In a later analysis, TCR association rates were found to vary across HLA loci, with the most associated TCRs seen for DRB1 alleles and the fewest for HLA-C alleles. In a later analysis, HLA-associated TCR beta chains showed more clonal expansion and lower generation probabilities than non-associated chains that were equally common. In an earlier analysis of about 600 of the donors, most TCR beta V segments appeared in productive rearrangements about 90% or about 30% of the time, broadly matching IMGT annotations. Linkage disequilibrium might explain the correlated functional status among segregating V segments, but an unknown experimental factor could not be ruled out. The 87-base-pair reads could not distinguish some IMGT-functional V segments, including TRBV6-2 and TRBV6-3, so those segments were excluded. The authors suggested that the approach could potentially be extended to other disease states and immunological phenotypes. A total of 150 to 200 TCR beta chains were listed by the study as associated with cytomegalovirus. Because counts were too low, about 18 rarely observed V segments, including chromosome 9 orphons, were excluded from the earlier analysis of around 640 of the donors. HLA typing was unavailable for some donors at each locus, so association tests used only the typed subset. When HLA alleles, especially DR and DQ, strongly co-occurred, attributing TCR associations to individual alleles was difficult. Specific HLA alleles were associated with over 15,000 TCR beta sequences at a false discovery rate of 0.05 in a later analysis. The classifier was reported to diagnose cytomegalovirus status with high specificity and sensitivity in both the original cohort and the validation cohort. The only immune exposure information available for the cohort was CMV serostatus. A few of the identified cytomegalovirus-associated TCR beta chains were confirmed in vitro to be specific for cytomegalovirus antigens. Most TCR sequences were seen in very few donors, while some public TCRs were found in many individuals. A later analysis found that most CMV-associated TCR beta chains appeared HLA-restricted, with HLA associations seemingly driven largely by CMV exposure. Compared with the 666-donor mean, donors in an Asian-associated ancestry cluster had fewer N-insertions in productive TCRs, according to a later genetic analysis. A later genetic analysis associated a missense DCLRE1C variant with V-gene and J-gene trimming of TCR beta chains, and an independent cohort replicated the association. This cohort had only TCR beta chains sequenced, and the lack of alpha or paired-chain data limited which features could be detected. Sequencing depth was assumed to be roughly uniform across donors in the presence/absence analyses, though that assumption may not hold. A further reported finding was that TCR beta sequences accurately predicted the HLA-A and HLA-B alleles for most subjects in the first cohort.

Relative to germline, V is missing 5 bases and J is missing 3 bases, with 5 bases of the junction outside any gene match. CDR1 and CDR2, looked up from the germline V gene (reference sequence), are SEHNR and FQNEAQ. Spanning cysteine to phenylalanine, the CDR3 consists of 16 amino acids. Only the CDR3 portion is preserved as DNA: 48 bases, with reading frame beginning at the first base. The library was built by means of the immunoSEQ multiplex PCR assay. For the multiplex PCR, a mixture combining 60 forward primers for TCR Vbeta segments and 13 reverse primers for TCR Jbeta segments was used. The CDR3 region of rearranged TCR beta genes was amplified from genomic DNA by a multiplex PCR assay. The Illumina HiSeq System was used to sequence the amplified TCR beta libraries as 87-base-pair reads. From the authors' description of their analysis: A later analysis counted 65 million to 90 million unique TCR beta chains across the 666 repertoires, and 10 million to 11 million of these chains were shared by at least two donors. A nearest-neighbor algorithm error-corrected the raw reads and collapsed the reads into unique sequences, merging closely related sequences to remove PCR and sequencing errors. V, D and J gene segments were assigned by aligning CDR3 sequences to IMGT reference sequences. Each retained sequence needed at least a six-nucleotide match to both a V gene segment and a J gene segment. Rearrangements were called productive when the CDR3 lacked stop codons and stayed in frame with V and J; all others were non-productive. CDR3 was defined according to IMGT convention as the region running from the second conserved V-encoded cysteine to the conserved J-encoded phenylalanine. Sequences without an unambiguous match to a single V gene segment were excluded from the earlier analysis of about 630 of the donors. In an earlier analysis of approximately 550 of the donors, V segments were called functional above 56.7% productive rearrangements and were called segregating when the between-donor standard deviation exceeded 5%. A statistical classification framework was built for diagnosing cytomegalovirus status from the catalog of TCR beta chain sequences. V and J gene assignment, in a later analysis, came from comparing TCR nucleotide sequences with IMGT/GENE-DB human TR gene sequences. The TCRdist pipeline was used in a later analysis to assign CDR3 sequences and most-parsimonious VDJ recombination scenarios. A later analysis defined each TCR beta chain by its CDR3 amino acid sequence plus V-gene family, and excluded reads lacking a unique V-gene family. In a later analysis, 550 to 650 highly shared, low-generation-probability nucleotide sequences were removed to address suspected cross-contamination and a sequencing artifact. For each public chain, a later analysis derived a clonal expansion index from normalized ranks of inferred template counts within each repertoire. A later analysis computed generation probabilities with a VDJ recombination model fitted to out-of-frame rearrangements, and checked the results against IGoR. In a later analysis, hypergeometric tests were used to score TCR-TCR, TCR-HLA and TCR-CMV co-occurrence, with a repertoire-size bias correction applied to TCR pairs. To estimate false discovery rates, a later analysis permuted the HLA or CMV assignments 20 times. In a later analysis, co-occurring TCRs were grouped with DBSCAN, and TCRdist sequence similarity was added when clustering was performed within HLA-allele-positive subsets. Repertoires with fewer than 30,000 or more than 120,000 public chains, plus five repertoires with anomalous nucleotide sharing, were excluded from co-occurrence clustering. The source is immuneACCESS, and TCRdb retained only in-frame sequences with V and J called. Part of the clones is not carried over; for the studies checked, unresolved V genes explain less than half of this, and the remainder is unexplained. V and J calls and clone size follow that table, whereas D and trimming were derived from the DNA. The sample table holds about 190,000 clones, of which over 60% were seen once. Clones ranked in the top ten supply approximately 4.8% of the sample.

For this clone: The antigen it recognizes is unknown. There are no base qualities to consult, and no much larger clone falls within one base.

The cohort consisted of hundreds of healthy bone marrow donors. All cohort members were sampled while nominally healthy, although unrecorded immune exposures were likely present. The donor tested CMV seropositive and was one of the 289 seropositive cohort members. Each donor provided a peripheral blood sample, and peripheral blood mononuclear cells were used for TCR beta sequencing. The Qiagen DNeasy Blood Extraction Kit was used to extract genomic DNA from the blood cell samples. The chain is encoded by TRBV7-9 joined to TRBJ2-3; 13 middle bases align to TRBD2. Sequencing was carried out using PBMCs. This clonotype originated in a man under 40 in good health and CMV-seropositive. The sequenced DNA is TGTGCCAGCAGCCTCCTGACTAGCGGGAGGACAGATACGCAGTATTTT. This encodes CASSLLTSGRTDTQYF.